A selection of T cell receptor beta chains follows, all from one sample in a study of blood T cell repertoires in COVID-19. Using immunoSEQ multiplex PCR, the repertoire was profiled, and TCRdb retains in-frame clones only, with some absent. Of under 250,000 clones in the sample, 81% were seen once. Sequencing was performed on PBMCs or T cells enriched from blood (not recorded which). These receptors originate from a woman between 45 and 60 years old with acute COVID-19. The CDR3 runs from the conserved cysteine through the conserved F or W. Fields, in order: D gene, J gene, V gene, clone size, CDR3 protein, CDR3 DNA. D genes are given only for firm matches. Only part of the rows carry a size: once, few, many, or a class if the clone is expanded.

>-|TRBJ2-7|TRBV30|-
CAWSTTPYEQYF
TGTGCCTGGAGTACTACCCCCTACGAGCAGTACTTC
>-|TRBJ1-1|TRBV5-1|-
CASSPADTEAFF
TGCGCCAGCAGCCCCGCGGATACTGAAGCTTTCTTT
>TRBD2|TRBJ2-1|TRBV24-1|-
CATSDTLTSEGFGGQFF
TGTGCCACCAGTGATACCCTGACTAGCGAGGGCTTCGGTGGGCAGTTCTTC
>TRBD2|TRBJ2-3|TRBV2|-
CASKFLAGGLRGADTQYF
TGTGCCAGCAAGTTTCTAGCGGGGGGCCTGCGGGGTGCAGATACGCAGTATTTT
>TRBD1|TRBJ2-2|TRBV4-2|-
CASTGGQGNTGELFF
TGTGCCAGCACGGGCGGACAGGGTAACACCGGGGAGCTGTTTTTT
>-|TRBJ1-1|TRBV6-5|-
CASRVDRTNTEAFF
TGTGCCAGCAGGGTAGACAGGACGAACACTGAAGCTTTCTTT
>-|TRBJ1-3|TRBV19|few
CASSKQHSGNTIYF
TGTGCCAGTAGTAAACAGCATTCTGGAAACACCATATATTTT
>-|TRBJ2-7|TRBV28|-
CASSPRVGYYEQYF
TGTGCCAGCAGTCCGAGGGTCGGATACTACGAGCAGTACTTC
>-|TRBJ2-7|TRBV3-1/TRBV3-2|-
CASSQDLVSPGEQYF
TGTGCCAGCAGCCAAGATCTGGTGAGCCCGGGCGAGCAGTACTTC
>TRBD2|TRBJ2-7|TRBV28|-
CASTSGSEYEQYF
TGTGCCAGCACTAGCGGGAGTGAATACGAGCAGTACTTC
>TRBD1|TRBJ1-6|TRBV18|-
CASSPQGASSPLHF
TGTGCCAGCTCACCGCAGGGGGCCAGTTCACCCCTCCACTTT
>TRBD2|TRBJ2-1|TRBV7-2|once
CASSYLMLAGDNEQFF
TGTGCCAGCAGCTACCTAATGCTAGCGGGAGACAATGAGCAGTTCTTC
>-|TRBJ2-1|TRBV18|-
CASSRRQGSGDNEQFF
TGTGCCAGCTCACGCCGCCAGGGGTCAGGCGACAATGAGCAGTTCTTC
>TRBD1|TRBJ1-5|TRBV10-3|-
CAIRGQGMTQPQHF
TGTGCCATCAGAGGACAGGGCATGACTCAGCCCCAGCATTTT
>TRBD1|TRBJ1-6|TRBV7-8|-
CASSLGRQGLRNSPLHF
TGTGCCAGCAGCTTAGGAAGACAGGGACTCCGTAATTCACCCCTCCACTTT
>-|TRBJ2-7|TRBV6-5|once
CASSLQGKGEQYF
TGTGCCAGCAGTCTACAGGGAAAGGGCGAGCAGTACTTC
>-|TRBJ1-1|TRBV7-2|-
CASSPYEGGRTEAFF
TGTGCCAGCAGCCCCTACGAGGGCGGGCGTACTGAAGCTTTCTTT
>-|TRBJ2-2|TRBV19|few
CGAGRPYTGELFF
TGCGGAGCTGGGAGGCCGTACACCGGGGAGCTGTTTTTT
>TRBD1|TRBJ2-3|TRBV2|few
CASSAGQGGTDTQYF
TGTGCCAGCAGTGCCGGACAGGGGGGAACAGATACGCAGTATTTT
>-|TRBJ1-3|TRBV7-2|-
CASSSRQQPGNTIYF
TGTGCCAGCAGCTCCCGACAGCAGCCTGGAAACACCATATATTTT
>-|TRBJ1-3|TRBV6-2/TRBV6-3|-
CASSYGSLSGNTIYF
TGTGCCAGCAGTTACGGGAGCCTCTCTGGAAACACCATATATTTT
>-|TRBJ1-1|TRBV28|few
CASSLRGLNTEAFF
TGTGCCAGCAGTTTAAGGGGTTTGAACACTGAAGCTTTCTTT
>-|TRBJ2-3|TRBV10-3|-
CAISVALSTDTQYF
TGTGCCATCAGTGTAGCGCTCAGCACAGATACGCAGTATTTT
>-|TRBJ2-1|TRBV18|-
CASSPVATNSYNEQFF
TGTGCCAGCTCACCAGTAGCAACAAACTCCTACAATGAGCAGTTCTTC
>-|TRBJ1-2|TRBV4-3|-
CASSTSDRLYGYTF
TGCGCCAGCAGCACCTCGGACAGACTCTATGGCTACACCTTC
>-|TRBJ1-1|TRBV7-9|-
CASSLGTRSDTEAFF
TGTGCCAGCAGCTTAGGGACTCGGAGTGACACTGAAGCTTTCTTT
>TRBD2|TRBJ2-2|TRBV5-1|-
CASSQGLAGAGELFF
TGCGCCAGCAGCCAAGGACTAGCGGGAGCCGGGGAGCTGTTTTTT
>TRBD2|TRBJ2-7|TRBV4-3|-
CASSQGTSGFYEQYF
TGCGCCAGCAGCCAAGGGACTAGCGGGTTCTACGAGCAGTACTTC
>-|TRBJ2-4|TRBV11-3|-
CASSLMRAENIQYF
TGTGCCAGCAGCTTAATGCGGGCGGAAAACATTCAGTACTTC
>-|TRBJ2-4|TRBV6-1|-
CASSEVSAGLAKNIQYF
TGTGCCAGCAGTGAAGTATCGGCGGGACTAGCCAAAAACATTCAGTACTTC
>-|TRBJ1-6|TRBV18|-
CASSPLQGSKNSPLHF
TGTGCCAGCTCACCCCTGCAGGGGAGTAAGAATTCACCCCTCCACTTT
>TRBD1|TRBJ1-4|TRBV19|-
CASSPRDSRNEKLFF
TGTGCCAGTAGTCCCCGGGACAGCCGGAATGAAAAACTGTTTTTT
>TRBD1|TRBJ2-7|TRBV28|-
CASSSGQGSSYEQYF
TGTGCCAGCAGTTCGGGACAGGGGAGCTCCTACGAGCAGTACTTC
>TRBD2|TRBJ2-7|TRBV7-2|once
CASSLAHSGSSYEQYF
TGTGCCAGCAGCTTAGCCCATAGCGGGAGCTCTTACGAGCAGTACTTC
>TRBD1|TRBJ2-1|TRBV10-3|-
CASRDRTGGSYNEQFF
TGTGCCAGTAGAGATCGAACAGGGGGATCCTACAATGAGCAGTTCTTC
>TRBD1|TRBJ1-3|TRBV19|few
CASSTGGSGNTIYF
TGTGCCAGTAGTACAGGGGGCTCTGGAAACACCATATATTTT
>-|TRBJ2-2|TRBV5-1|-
CASQNQGWFSHGELFF
TGCGCCAGCCAGAATCAGGGGTGGTTTTCTCACGGGGAGCTGTTTTTT
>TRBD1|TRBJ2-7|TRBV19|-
CASSRRQGNTYEQYF
TGTGCCAGTAGCAGAAGACAGGGAAATACCTACGAGCAGTACTTC
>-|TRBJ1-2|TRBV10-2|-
CASTGTGDYGYTF
TGCGCCAGCACCGGGACTGGCGACTATGGCTACACCTTC
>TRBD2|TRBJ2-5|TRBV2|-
CASSVLSGGRRETQYF
TGTGCCAGCAGTGTACTTAGCGGGGGGCGACGAGAGACCCAGTACTTC
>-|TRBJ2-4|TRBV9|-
CASSAGSVGGAKNIQYF
TGTGCCAGCAGCGCCGGGAGCGTGGGGGGAGCCAAAAACATTCAGTACTTC
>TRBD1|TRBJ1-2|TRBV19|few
CATRDRATYGYTF
TGTGCCACCCGGGACAGGGCGACATATGGCTACACCTTC
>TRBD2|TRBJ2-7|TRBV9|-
CASSPGLAEYEQYF
TGTGCCAGCAGCCCGGGACTAGCGGAATACGAGCAGTACTTC
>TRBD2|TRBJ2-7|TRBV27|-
CASSPVGGAGEQYF
TGTGCCAGCAGTCCCGTCGGGGGGGCTGGAGAGCAGTACTTC
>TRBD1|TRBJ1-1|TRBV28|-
CASSFTGTANTEAFF
TGTGCCAGCAGTTTTACCGGGACAGCGAACACTGAAGCTTTCTTT
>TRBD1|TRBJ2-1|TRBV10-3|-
CAISFGSGTGGYEQFF
TGTGCCATCAGTTTTGGCTCCGGGACAGGGGGATATGAGCAGTTCTTC
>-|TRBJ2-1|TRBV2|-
CASSALGGQFF
TGTGCCAGCAGTGCCCTGGGGGGGCAGTTCTTC
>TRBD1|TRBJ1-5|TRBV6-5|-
CASSPGTGGRQPQHF
TGTGCCAGCAGCCCCGGGACAGGGGGCAGGCAGCCCCAGCATTTT
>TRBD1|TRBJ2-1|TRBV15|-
CATSRDGIPGGLNEQFF
TGTGCCACCAGCAGAGATGGGATCCCAGGGGGCTTAAATGAGCAGTTCTTC
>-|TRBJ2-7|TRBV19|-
CASSIGGGYEQYF
TGTGCCAGTAGTATAGGAGGGGGCTACGAGCAGTACTTC